Included here is one T cell receptor beta chain sequence, with context. Its specificity is not known. This sample was taken from a study of OX40 agonist ivuxolimab in advanced cancers. Collection of blood occurred at baseline, at cycle 4 day 1, and at cycle 7 day 1. Libraries were prepared by immunoSEQ multiplex PCR; TCRdb keeps only in-frame clonotypes and omits some of them. The table has approximately 58,000 clones, less than 90% seen once. The CDR3 covers 15 residues. Germline-derived CDR1 and CDR2 are SGHVS and FQNEAQ. Trimming took off 1 base at V and 5 bases at J, with 11 bases between the two ends. Whole-study results and caveats: With doses of 0.1 to 3.0 mg/kg, CD4+ and CD8+ blood T cells had undergone clonal expansion by week 6. Some of the nonresponding patients also showed low levels of normalized T-cell clonal expansion.

This receptor was identified in an adult with an advanced solid tumor such as melanoma, head and neck, liver or kidney cancer. The genes are TRBV7-8 and TRBJ2-2; D may be TRBD1 (6 bases). The sequencing used CD4+ or CD8+ T cells sorted from blood, collected in a trial of the OX40 agonist ivuxolimab. This chain's CDR3 is CASSLVQGTTGELFF. DNA for the CDR3: TGTGCCAGCAGCTTAGTACAGGGTACGACCGGGGAGCTGTTTTTT.